This T cell receptor (beta chain) was identified in a study of T cell responses to AZD1222 COVID-19 vaccine. General observations from the study: Spike-specific TCRs gained breadth and depth after people received two AZD1222 doses. It should be noted that donors were predominantly white British and more often female, and clonal diversity was possibly underestimated.

Notes on this clone: Its antigen is not known.

Germline CDR1 reads KGHSH; CDR2 reads LQKENI. V dropped 3 bases and J dropped 6 bases, with 18 bases sitting between them. The CDR3 is 15 residues long. Libraries were prepared by immunoSEQ multiplex PCR; TCRdb keeps only in-frame clonotypes and omits some of them. The sample lists tens of thousands of clones, approximately 88% occurring once. This chain connects TRBV18 to TRBJ2-7, with D perhaps being TRBD1 or TRBD2 (5 bases each). The sequence came from an adult who received the MenACWY meningococcal vaccine as a control. Here the sequenced sample was peripheral blood, taken 28 days after the second dose of the MenACWY control vaccine. DNA of the CDR3: TGTGCCAGCTCACCGGGGGACCGCCTCAACGGCGAGCAGTACTTC. This sequence encodes CASSPGDRLNGEQYF.